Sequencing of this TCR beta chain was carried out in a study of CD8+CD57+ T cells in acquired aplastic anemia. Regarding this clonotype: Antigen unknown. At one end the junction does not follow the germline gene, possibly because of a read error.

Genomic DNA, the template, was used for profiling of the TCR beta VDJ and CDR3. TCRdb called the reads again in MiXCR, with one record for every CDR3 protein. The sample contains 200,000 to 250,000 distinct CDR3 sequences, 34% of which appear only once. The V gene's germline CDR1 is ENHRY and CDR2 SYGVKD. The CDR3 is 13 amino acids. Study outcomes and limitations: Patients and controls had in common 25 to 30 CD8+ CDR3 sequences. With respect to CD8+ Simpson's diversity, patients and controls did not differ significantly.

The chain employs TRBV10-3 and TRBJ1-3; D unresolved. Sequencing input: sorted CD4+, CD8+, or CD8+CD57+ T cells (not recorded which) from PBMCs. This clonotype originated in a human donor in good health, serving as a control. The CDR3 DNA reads TGTGCCAGCAGTTCATCACGGAGTAACGCCATATATTTT. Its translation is CASSSSRSNAIYF.